Reported below is one T cell receptor beta chain. CDR3 length equals 13 residues. V shed 7 bases and J 0 bases; nucleotides not matched to a gene: 3. Germline-derived CDR1 and CDR2 are SQVTM and ANQGSEA. Graves' hyperthyroidism without ophthalmopathy progression within 18 months was termed stable. Using RNA transcripts as the source, TCR beta CDR3 regions were amplified. The HTBI set primed first-round TCR CDR3 RT-PCR. In TCRdb, the multiplex PCR reads were re-called with MiXCR into one record per CDR3 protein. This table has 650,000 to 750,000 distinct CDR3 sequences, less than 15% appearing once. The sample comes from a study of T cells in Graves' hyperthyroidism and ophthalmopathy.

The chain uses TRBV29-1 and TRBJ2-3, with 8 bases identical to TRBD1. The sequence was collected from a woman aged 18-30 years with Graves' hyperthyroidism. The sample comprised blood. This CDR3 reads CSGTGGSTDTQYF. CDR3 nucleotides: TGCAGCGGTACAGGGGGTAGCACAGATACGCAGTATTTT.